The rows below give T cell receptor beta chains drawn from one sample of a study of T-cell memory formation after mild COVID-19. TCRdb reprocessed the 5' RACE reads with MiXCR, giving one entry per CDR3 protein. Counted here are about 470,000 distinct CDR3 sequences, nearly 25% occurring once; the ten biggest clones make up under 15%. The specimen was PBMCs or a T cell subset sorted from them (not recorded which). Receptors were obtained from an adult woman who had mild COVID-19 (a few samples of this study predate the infection). Cell type and time point are not known. The CDR3 runs from the conserved cysteine through the conserved F or W. A D gene is named only where the DNA matches it firmly. Rows may omit the clone size; those that give it use once, few, many or a size class.

V gene	J gene	clone size	D gene	CDR3 protein	CDR3 DNA
TRBV5-6	TRBJ2-1	few	TRBD2	CASSGGLENNEQFF	TGTGCCAGCAGCGGGGGACTAGAAAACAATGAGCAGTTCTTC
TRBV29-1	TRBJ1-4	.	TRBD1	CSVLIGTGDEKLFF	TGCAGCGTCCTGATAGGGACAGGAGACGAAAAACTGTTTTTT
TRBV12-3/TRBV12-4	TRBJ2-1	.	.	CASSTRGGRYEQFF	TGTGCCAGCAGTACGAGGGGGGGCCGTTATGAGCAGTTCTTC
TRBV6-2/TRBV6-3	TRBJ2-5	.	.	CASSYSYREETQYF	TGTGCCAGCAGTTACTCCTACAGGGAAGAGACCCAGTACTTC
TRBV6-5	TRBJ1-3	.	.	CASTLLGGPSGNTIYF	TGTGCCAGCACCCTCCTCGGGGGGCCCTCAGGAAACACCATATATTTT
TRBV10-3	TRBJ2-7	few	TRBD2	CAISATWGLAGGPGYEQYF	TGTGCCATCAGCGCTACCTGGGGTCTAGCGGGGGGGCCTGGGTACGAGCAGTACTTC
TRBV6-2/TRBV6-3	TRBJ2-3	.	.	CASSYNVPDTQYF	TGTGCCAGCAGTTACAACGTACCAGATACGCAGTATTTT
TRBV19	TRBJ1-1	few	.	CASKSPSGHTEAFF	TGTGCCAGTAAATCCCCTTCTGGCCACACTGAAGCTTTCTTT
TRBV7-9	TRBJ2-5	.	TRBD2	CASSSLAGGQETQYF	TGTGCCAGCAGCTCCCTAGCGGGGGGTCAAGAGACCCAGTACTTC
TRBV3-1	TRBJ1-2	few	.	CASSPQGVGGYTF	TGTGCCAGCAGCCCACAGGGAGTCGGGGGCTACACCTTC
TRBV4-1	TRBJ2-1	.	.	CASSQGGGNEQFF	TGCGCCAGCAGCCAAGGGGGCGGGAATGAGCAGTTCTTC
TRBV19	TRBJ2-2	.	.	CASRMENTGELFF	TGTGCCAGTAGAATGGAGAACACCGGGGAGCTGTTTTTT
TRBV19	TRBJ1-2	few	.	CASSLNRERARYGYTF	TGTGCCAGTAGCCTCAACCGGGAACGGGCCCGTTATGGCTACACCTTC
TRBV7-9	TRBJ1-1	few	.	CASSFSQTHEAFF	TGTGCCAGCAGCTTCTCCCAAACGCATGAAGCTTTCTTT
TRBV6-5	TRBJ1-1	few	.	CASSYSLLGNTEAFF	TGTGCCAGCAGTTACTCCCTCTTGGGGAACACTGAAGCTTTCTTT
TRBV23-1	TRBJ2-7	.	TRBD1	CASSQSETGGTDEQYF	TGCGCCAGCAGTCAATCGGAAACAGGGGGGACGGACGAGCAGTACTTC
TRBV20-1	TRBJ2-3	many	TRBD2	CSARDLSAGGHGDTQYF	TGCAGTGCTAGAGATCTGTCGGCGGGGGGGCACGGAGATACGCAGTATTTT
TRBV7-9	TRBJ2-3	.	TRBD2	CASQLTGRGTDTQYF	TGTGCCAGCCAGCTTACTGGGCGGGGGACAGATACGCAGTATTTT
TRBV10-3	TRBJ1-1	few	.	CAIRLQENTEAFF	TGTGCCATCAGGCTACAGGAGAACACTGAAGCTTTCTTT
TRBV6-1	TRBJ1-4	.	.	CASSDNPTLGGWLDEKLFF	TGTGCCAGCAGTGACAATCCTACCTTAGGGGGATGGCTGGATGAAAAACTGTTTTTT
TRBV29-1	TRBJ2-2	.	TRBD2	CSVVSTSGSGELFF	TGCAGCGTTGTTTCGACTAGCGGCAGCGGGGAGCTGTTTTTT
TRBV3-1	TRBJ1-1	.	.	CASSQAEYRDEAFF	TGTGCCAGCAGCCAAGCCGAGTACCGGGACGAAGCTTTCTTT
TRBV7-9	TRBJ1-1	.	TRBD1	CASSPGQGQNTEAFF	TGTGCCAGCAGCCCGGGACAGGGGCAGAACACTGAAGCTTTCTTT
TRBV5-1	TRBJ1-1	.	.	CARSLSRYSYNTTEAFF	TGCGCCAGAAGCTTGAGCCGCTACAGCTACAACACCACTGAAGCTTTCTTT